A selection of T cell receptor beta chains follows, all from one sample in a study of CD8+CD57+ T cells in acquired aplastic anemia. TCRdb independently ran MiXCR on the reads; one entry per CDR3 protein. Among roughly 190,000 distinct CDR3 sequences, approximately 52% were seen once, and the ten largest hold more than 15%. The sequencing sample was made of sorted CD4+, CD8+, or CD8+CD57+ T cells (not recorded which) from PBMCs. The receptors here all came from a human donor in good health, serving as a control. Each CDR3 is given with its conserved first and last residue. Fields, in order: D gene, clone size, J gene, V gene, CDR3 length, CDR3 DNA, CDR3 protein. A D gene is named only where the DNA matches it firmly. Clone sizes are given selectively: once, few, many, or a class where the clone is expanded.

>.|.|TRBJ1-2|TRBV6-5|14
TGTGCCAGCAGTGATTGGGGCTCTCCGGGGGGCTACACCTTC
CASSDWGSPGGYTF
>TRBD1|.|TRBJ2-5|TRBV7-3|16
TGTGCCAGCAGCTTATTCGGGACAGGGGGCGGGGAGACCCAGTACTTC
CASSLFGTGGGETQYF
>TRBD2|once|TRBJ2-1|TRBV25-1|13
TGCGCCAGCAAAGCGGGGGGGCGTGGTGAGCAGTTCTTC
CASKAGGRGEQFF
>TRBD2|.|TRBJ2-3|TRBV2|17
TGTGCCAGCAGTGCCTTCCATAGCGGGAGCGGTGCAGATACGCAGTATTTT
CASSAFHSGSGADTQYF
>TRBD1|many|TRBJ2-5|TRBV19|15
TGTGCCAGTAGCACAGGGGGAAACGGCCAAGAGACCCAGTACTTC
CASSTGGNGQETQYF
>.|many|TRBJ1-1|TRBV14|15
TGTGCCAGCAGCCTCTTCGGTAGTTTGAACACTGAAGCTTTCTTT
CASSLFGSLNTEAFF
>.|.|TRBJ2-1|TRBV10-3|14
TGTGCCATCAGTGGGGGGGCGGGCTACAATGAGCAGTTCTTC
CAISGGAGYNEQFF
>TRBD1|.|TRBJ1-5|TRBV7-3|14
TGTGCCAGCAGCTTAGGGGGAGGGACAGATACGCAGCATTTT
CASSLGGGTDTQHF
>.|.|TRBJ1-1|TRBV20-1|11
TGCAGCGTTGAAAGGGGAACTGAAGCTTTCTTT
CSVERGTEAFF
>.|many|TRBJ2-1|TRBV6-2/TRBV6-3|16
TGTGCCAGCAGTTACTCAATGGGGGCCTCCTACAATGAGCAGTTCTTC
CASSYSMGASYNEQFF
>.|many|TRBJ1-5|TRBV18|13
TGTGCCAGCTCACCGAGTAGCAATCAGCCCCAGCATTTT
CASSPSSNQPQHF
>TRBD1|many|TRBJ1-1|TRBV6-1|15
TGTGCCAGCAGCCGCATGACAGGGGTCGACACTGAAGCTTTCTTT
CASSRMTGVDTEAFF
>.|.|TRBJ2-5|TRBV29-1|13
TGCAGCGTTGAAGATCGGGCGGGACAGACCCAGTACTTC
CSVEDRAGQTQYF
>TRBD1|many|TRBJ1-2|TRBV6-1|16
TGTGCCAGCAGTGAAATGGGGACAGGGGTTAACTATGGCTACACCTTC
CASSEMGTGVNYGYTF
>.|.|TRBJ1-2|TRBV29-1|15
TGCAGCGTTGCGGGGGCGCATAGTTTTGGGTATGGCTACACCTTC
CSVAGAHSFGYGYTF
>TRBD1|many|TRBJ1-5|TRBV19|14
TGTGCCATTTCTCCACAGGGGCCCAATCAGCCCCAGCATTTT
CAISPQGPNQPQHF
>.|medium-sized|TRBJ1-6|TRBV7-2|16
TGTGCCAGCAGGTATACCGGGCCACCGGGTGGATCACCCCTCCACTTT
CASRYTGPPGGSPLHF
>.|few|TRBJ2-3|TRBV10-3|14
TGTGCCATCAGTGAGTCGGCTAGCACAGATACGCAGTATTTT
CAISESASTDTQYF
>.|.|TRBJ1-2|TRBV27|12
TGTGCCAGCAGCGCCGGGGGCTATGGCTACACCTTC
CASSAGGYGYTF
>.|.|TRBJ2-1|TRBV20-1|14
TGCAGTGCTCCGACCCGGATGTACTACAATGGGCAGTTCTTC
CSAPTRMYYNGQFF
>TRBD2|.|TRBJ2-5|TRBV7-7|20
TGTGCTAGCAGCCCGGGGTCCCTGCTAGCGGGGGGCCTACCTCGAGGGACCCAGTACTTC
CASSPGSLLAGGLPRGTQYF
>.|many|TRBJ2-2|TRBV11-3|16
TGTGCCAGCAGCTTAGACCGGACAGCGAACACCGGGGAGCTGTTTTTT
CASSLDRTANTGELFF
>.|few|TRBJ2-2|TRBV18|13
TGTGCCAGCTCGAAAACTTTGGCCGGGGAGCTGTTTTTT
CASSKTLAGELFF
>.|many|TRBJ1-1|TRBV19|13
TGTGCCAGTAAGGACACACCGAACACTGAAGCTTTCTTT
CASKDTPNTEAFF
>.|many|TRBJ1-6|TRBV6-6|15
TGTGCCAGCAGTTACTCGACAGTGGATAATTCACCCCTCCACTTT
CASSYSTVDNSPLHF
>.|few|TRBJ2-7|TRBV7-9|11
TGTGCCAGCAGCTTAGGGTTAGAGCAGTACTTC
CASSLGLEQYF
>.|many|TRBJ2-5|TRBV4-1|14
TGCGCCAGCAGCCAAGGTGGGGGACTTGAGACCCAGTACTTC
CASSQGGGLETQYF
>TRBD1|many|TRBJ2-1|TRBV28|12
TGTGCCAGCAGTTCGGGACAGGGTGAGCAGTTCTTC
CASSSGQGEQFF
>.|many|TRBJ2-7|TRBV7-2|15
TGTGCCAGCAGTCAACAGGCCAGGGAACTCTACGAGCAGTACTTC
CASSQQARELYEQYF
>TRBD2|many|TRBJ2-7|TRBV11-3|15
TGTGCCAGCAGCTTAGGGGGCGGGGGAACGTACGAGCAGTACTTC
CASSLGGGGTYEQYF
>.|.|TRBJ2-2|TRBV2|15
TGTGCCAGCAGTGTGGGGAGAATGAACACCGGGGAGCTGTTTTTT
CASSVGRMNTGELFF
>TRBD1|many|TRBJ2-5|TRBV6-5|14
TGTGCCAGCAGTTATAGGCAGGGGGCAGAGACCCAGTACTTC
CASSYRQGAETQYF
>.|.|TRBJ2-6|TRBV7-9|15
TGTGCCAGCAGCTCCGGACAACCTGGGGCCAACGTCCTGACTTTC
CASSSGQPGANVLTF
>.|.|TRBJ1-1|TRBV12-3/TRBV12-4|11
TGTGCCAGCACAGGGGACACTGAAGCTTTTTTT
CASTGDTEAFF
>TRBD2|.|TRBJ2-5|TRBV2|18
TGTGCCAGCAGGTTTTTCTTTGGGACTAGCGGTCCGCAAGAGACCCAGTACTTC
CASRFFFGTSGPQETQYF
>.|few|TRBJ1-1|TRBV12-3/TRBV12-4|13
TGTGCCAGCAGCCGAGAGAGCAGCACTGAAGCTTTCTTT
CASSRESSTEAFF
>.|few|TRBJ1-2|TRBV19|14
TGTGCCAGTAGCCCCTCGGGGGAGATCAGGGGCTACACCTTC
CASSPSGEIRGYTF
>.|many|TRBJ1-6|TRBV7-9|15
TGTGCCAGCAGCTCAACGGCGGGAAACAATTCACCCCTCCACTTT
CASSSTAGNNSPLHF
>.|.|TRBJ1-2|TRBV19|12
TGTGCCAGTATGGGAGGGTTGTATGGCTACACCTTC
CASMGGLYGYTF
>TRBD1|.|TRBJ2-7|TRBV11-2|16
TGTGCCAGCAGCTTACCCCGGACAGGGGTCTCCTACGAGCAGTACTTC
CASSLPRTGVSYEQYF
>.|many|TRBJ1-5|TRBV6-2/TRBV6-3|15
TGTGCCAGCAGTACTCGGGGGGTTAGCAATCAGCCCCAGCATTTT
CASSTRGVSNQPQHF
>TRBD1|many|TRBJ2-7|TRBV5-5|14
TGTGCCAGCAGCCGATCGGGACAGGGTTACGAGCAGTACTTC
CASSRSGQGYEQYF
>TRBD1|once|TRBJ2-7|TRBV10-2|15
TGCGCCAGCAACGCCGGGACAGGGATGTTCGGCGAGCAGTACTTC
CASNAGTGMFGEQYF
>TRBD2|.|TRBJ2-2|TRBV6-5|16
TGTGCCAGCAGTGGTAGCGGGGGGTCGAACACCGGGGAGCTGTTTTTT
CASSGSGGSNTGELFF
>TRBD1|.|TRBJ1-5|TRBV12-3/TRBV12-4|14
TGTGCCAGCAGCGACCGGACAGGGGATCAGCCCCAGCATTTT
CASSDRTGDQPQHF
>.|.|TRBJ1-2|TRBV24-1|12
TGTACCACCAGTGACGCTTTGTCCGGCTACACCTTC
CTTSDALSGYTF
>.|.|TRBJ2-1|TRBV24-1|11
TGTGCCACCAGTGAGGGGGGTGAGCAGTTCTTC
CATSEGGEQFF
>.|.|TRBJ1-5|TRBV20-1|13
TGCAGTGCTAGAGTTTTAGGAGTTCAGCCCCAGCATTTT
CSARVLGVQPQHF
>.|many|TRBJ1-2|TRBV5-1|15
TGCGCCAGCAGTTATATGGCAGGGGTTTTCTATGGCTACACCTTC
CASSYMAGVFYGYTF
>.|many|TRBJ2-7|TRBV5-1|14
TGCGCCAGCACCTTCGGTATAACCTCCTACGAGCAGTACTTC
CASTFGITSYEQYF
>.|many|TRBJ1-2|TRBV7-2|12
TGTGCCAGCAGCTTAGCCCCAGGAGGCTACACCTTC
CASSLAPGGYTF
>TRBD2|.|TRBJ2-1|TRBV10-2|14
TGCGCCAGCAGTGAGCGGGAGGCTTACAATGAGCAGTTCTTC
CASSEREAYNEQFF
>.|few|TRBJ1-4|TRBV15|14
TGTGCCACCAGCAGAGACAGGGTAGGCGAAAAACTGTTTTTT
CATSRDRVGEKLFF
>TRBD1|.|TRBJ1-6|TRBV2|14
TGTGCCAGCAGCAAAGACAGGGGGCAATCACCCCTCCACTTT
CASSKDRGQSPLHF
>.|.|TRBJ1-2|TRBV7-2|15
TGTGCCAGCAGTATAGGCGTCGGGAACCAGTATGGCTACACCTTC
CASSIGVGNQYGYTF